This TCR beta chain emerged from a study of blood T cells in healthy people across ages. The study, taken as a whole, reports: Per million T cells, TCR beta diversity dropped about linearly as age rose. The long-lived group displayed more naive CD4+ cells, plus higher diversity, than the aged donors did. The authors considered diversity estimates from one million T cells to be underestimates.

The V gene's germline CDR1 is KGHDR and CDR2 SFDVKD. This CDR3 contains 15 residues. Trimming at V came to 4 bases and at J to 2 bases, leaving 3 bases not matched to a gene. The individuals who served as donors were healthy Caucasians living in Russia, aged roughly 6 to 100. Then a second PCR, running about 7 to 11 cycles, was carried out with a sample-barcoded 5' primer and a J-beta primer mix. TCRdb processed the 5' RACE reads anew with MiXCR; each CDR3 protein has one entry. Found here are 1.2 million to 1.5 million distinct CDR3 sequences, approximately 63% of them singletons; the top ten hold under 8.5%. On this clonotype itself: Its antigen is unknown.

Sequenced material: blood. The TCR sequence derives from a man aged 18 to 30 in good health. V is TRBV24-1 and J is TRBJ2-2; 7 positions agree with TRBD2. The CDR3 is CATSERGTNTGELFF. The CDR3 DNA follows: TGTGCCACCAGTGAGCGGGGGACCAACACCGGGGAGCTGTTTTTT.